This T cell receptor beta chain was observed in a study of shared clonotypes between healthy human individuals. Here immunoSEQ multiplex PCR was the method, and the copy in TCRdb shows in-frame clones only, minus some. This table has a few hundred thousand clones, around four fifths appearing once. This clone has more than one count but fewer than ten. V lost 1 base and J lost 5; bases outside the gene matches: 3. Germline CDR1 reads SGHNT; CDR2 reads YYREEE (reference sequence). The CDR3 has 16 amino acids. The sequenced sample consisted of memory CD4+ T cells sorted from blood. Subset denoted: CD45RA-negative fraction. The chain recombines TRBV5-4 with TRBJ2-1; TRBD2 agrees at 13 bases. The origin of this receptor is a man aged 25 to 45 in good health. Here the CDR3 DNA reads TGTGCCAGCAGCTTGAGGACTAGCGGGAGCGACAATGAGCAGTTCTTC. Residues: CASSLRTSGSDNEQFF.